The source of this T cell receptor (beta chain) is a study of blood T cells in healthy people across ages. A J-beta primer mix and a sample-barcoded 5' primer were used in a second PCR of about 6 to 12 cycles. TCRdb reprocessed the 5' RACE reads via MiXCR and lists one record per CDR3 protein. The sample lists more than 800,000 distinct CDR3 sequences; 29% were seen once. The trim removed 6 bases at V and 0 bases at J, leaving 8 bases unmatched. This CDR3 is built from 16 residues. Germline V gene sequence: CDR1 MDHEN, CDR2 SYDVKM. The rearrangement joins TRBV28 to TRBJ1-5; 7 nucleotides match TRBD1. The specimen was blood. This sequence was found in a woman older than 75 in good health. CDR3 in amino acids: CASRTVRGYSNQPQHF. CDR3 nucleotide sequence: TGTGCCAGCAGAACCGTCAGGGGGTATAGCAATCAGCCCCAGCATTTT.